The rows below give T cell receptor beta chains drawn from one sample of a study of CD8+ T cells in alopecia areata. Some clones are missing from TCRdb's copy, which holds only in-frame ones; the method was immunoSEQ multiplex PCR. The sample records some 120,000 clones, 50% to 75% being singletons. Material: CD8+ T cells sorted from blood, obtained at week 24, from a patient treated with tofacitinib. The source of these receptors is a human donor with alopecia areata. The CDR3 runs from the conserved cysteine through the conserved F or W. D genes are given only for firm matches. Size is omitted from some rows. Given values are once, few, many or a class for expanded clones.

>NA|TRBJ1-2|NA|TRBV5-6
CASTFLKQDPNYGYTF
TGTGCCAGCACCTTCCTTAAACAGGACCCAAACTATGGCTACACCTTC
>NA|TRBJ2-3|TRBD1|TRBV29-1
CSGTGTTDTQYF
TGCAGCGGGACAGGCACCACAGATACGCAGTATTTT
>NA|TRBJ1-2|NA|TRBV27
CASSLSGAGGYTF
TGTGCCAGCAGTTTATCGGGGGCGGGTGGCTACACCTTC
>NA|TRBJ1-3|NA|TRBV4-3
CASSQDEEGHPGNTIYF
TGCGCCAGCAGCCAAGATGAGGAGGGGCATCCTGGAAACACCATATATTTT
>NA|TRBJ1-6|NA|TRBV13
CASSLRGHYNSPLHF
TGTGCCAGCAGCTTAAGGGGACACTATAATTCACCCCTCCACTTT
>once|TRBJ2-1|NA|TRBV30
CAWSVKESEQFF
TGTGCCTGGAGTGTTAAAGAGAGCGAGCAGTTCTTC
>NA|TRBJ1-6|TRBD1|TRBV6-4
CASSYRGYNSPLHF
TGTGCCAGCAGCTACAGGGGGTATAATTCACCCCTCCACTTT
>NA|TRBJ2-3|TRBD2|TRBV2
CASSDSGGADTQYF
TGTGCCAGCAGTGACAGCGGGGGGGCAGATACGCAGTATTTT
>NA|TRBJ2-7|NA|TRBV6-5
CASSLDRTYEQYF
TGTGCCAGCAGCCTGGACAGAACGTACGAGCAGTACTTC
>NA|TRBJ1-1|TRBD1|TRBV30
CAWRGQGNTEAFF
TGTGCCTGGAGGGGACAGGGGAACACTGAAGCTTTCTTT
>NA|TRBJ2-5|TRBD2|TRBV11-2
CASSLLAGLAGGKETQYF
TGTGCCAGCAGCTTATTGGCGGGACTAGCGGGGGGGAAAGAGACCCAGTACTTC
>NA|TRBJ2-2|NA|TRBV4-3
CASSQRVSYAGELFF
TGCGCCAGCAGCCAGAGGGTATCGTACGCCGGGGAGCTGTTTTTT
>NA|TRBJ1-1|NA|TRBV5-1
CASSNSGVTEAFF
TGCGCCAGCAGCAACTCAGGGGTCACTGAAGCTTTCTTT
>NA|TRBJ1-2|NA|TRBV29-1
CSVEVTEYGYTF
TGCAGCGTTGAAGTAACAGAGTATGGCTACACCTTC
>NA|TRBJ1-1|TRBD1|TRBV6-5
CASSHGQGGTEAFF
TGTGCCAGCAGTCACGGACAGGGGGGCACTGAAGCTTTCTTT
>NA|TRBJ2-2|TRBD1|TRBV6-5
CASSQGAWELFF
TGTGCCAGCAGTCAGGGGGCCTGGGAGCTGTTTTTT